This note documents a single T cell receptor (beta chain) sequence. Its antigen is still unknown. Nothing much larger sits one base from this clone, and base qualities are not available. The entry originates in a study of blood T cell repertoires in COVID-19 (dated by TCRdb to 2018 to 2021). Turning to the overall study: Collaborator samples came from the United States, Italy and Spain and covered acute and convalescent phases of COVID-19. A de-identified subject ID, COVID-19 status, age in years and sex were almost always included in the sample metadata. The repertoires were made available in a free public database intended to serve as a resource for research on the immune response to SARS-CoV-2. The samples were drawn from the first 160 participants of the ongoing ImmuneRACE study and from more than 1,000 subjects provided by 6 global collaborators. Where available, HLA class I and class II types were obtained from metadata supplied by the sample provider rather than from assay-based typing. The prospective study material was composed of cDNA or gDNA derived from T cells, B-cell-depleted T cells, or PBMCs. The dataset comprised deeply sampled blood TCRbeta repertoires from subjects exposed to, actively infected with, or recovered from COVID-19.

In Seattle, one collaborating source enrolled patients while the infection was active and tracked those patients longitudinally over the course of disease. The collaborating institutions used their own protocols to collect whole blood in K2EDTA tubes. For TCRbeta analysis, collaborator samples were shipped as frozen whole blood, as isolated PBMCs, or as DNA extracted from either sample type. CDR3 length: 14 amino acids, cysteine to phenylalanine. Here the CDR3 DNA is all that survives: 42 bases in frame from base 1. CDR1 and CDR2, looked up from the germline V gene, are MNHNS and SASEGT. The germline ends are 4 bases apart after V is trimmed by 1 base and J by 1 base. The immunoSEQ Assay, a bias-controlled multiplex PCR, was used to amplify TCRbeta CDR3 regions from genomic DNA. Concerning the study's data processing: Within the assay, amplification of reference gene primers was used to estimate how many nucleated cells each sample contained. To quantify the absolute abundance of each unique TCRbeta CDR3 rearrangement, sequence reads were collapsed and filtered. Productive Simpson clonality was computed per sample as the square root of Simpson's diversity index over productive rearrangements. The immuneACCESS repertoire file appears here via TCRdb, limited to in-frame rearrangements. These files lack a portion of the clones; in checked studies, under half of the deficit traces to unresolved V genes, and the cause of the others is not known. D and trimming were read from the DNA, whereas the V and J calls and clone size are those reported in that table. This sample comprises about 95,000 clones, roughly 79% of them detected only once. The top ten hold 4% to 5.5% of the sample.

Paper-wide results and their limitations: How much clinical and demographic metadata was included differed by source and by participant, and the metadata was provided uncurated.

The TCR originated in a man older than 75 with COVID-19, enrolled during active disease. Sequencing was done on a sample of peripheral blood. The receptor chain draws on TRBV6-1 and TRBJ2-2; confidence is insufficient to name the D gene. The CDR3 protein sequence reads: CASSEVGNTGELFF. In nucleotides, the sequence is TGTGCCAGCAGTGAAGTCGGGAACACCGGGGAGCTGTTTTTT.